This T cell receptor beta chain is drawn from a study of blood T cell repertoires in COVID-19. About the research overall: Samples of COVID-19 (acute and convalescent) were obtained from the United States, Italy and Spain.

Trimming took 5 bases from V and 0 from J; bases not matched to a gene: 9. CDR3 length equals 16 residues. The germline CDR1 and CDR2 sequences are SGHTA and FQGNSA. Libraries were prepared by immunoSEQ multiplex PCR; TCRdb keeps only in-frame clonotypes and omits some of them. This sample has about 140,000 clones; 60% to 80% occur once, and the top ten carry roughly 9%. This TCR was recovered from a woman between 50 and 59 years old with active or convalescent COVID-19. Material for sequencing was peripheral blood. The chain recombines TRBV7-2 with TRBJ1-2, with 7 bases that match TRBD1. The CDR3 loop reads CASSPSGTASNYGYTF. CDR3 nucleotides: TGTGCCAGCAGCCCTAGCGGGACAGCGTCTAACTATGGCTACACCTTC.